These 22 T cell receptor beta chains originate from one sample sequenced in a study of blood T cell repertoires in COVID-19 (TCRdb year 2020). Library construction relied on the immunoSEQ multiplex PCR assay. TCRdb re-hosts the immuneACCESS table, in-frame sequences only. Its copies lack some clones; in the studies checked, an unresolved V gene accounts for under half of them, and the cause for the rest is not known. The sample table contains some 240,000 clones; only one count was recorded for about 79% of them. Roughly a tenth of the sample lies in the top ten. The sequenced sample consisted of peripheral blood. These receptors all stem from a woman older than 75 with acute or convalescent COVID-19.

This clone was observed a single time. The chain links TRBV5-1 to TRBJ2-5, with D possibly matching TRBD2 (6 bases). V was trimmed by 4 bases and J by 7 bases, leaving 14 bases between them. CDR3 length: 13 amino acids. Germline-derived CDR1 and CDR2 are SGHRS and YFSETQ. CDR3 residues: CASSLTRGGTQYF. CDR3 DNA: TGCGCCAGCAGCCTTACGAGGGGAGGGACCCAGTACTTC.

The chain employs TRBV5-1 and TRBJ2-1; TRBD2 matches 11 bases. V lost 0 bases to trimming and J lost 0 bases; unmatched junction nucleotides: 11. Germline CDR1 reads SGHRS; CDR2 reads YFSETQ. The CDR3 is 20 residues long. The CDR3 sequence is CASSLGLASGGWSSYNEQFF. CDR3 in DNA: TGCGCCAGCAGCTTGGGTCTGGCTAGCGGGGGGTGGAGCTCCTACAATGAGCAGTTCTTC.

The CDR3 loop is CASSLVAGGPDTQYF. The CDR3 DNA reads TGCGCCAGCAGCTTGGTAGCGGGGGGGCCGGATACGCAGTATTTT. The chain combines TRBV5-1 with TRBJ2-3, with TRBD2 matching 11 bases. This CDR3 is 15 amino acids long. In germline, CDR1 is SGHRS, CDR2 YFSETQ. V trimming: 0 bases; J trimming: 6 bases; junction bases outside the gene matches: 3.

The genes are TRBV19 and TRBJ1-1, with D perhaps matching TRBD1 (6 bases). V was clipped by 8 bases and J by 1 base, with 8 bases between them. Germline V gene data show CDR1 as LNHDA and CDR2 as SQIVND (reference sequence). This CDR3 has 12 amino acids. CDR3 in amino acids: CASQTGNTEAFF. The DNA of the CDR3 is TGTGCCAGTCAGACAGGGAACACTGAAGCTTTCTTT. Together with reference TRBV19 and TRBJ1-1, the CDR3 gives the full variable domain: DGGITQSPKYLFRKEGQNVTLSCEQNLNHDAMYWYRQDPGQGLRLIYYSQIVNDFQKGDIAEGYSVSREKKESFPLTVTSAQKNPTAFYLCASQTGNTEAFFGQGTRLTVV.

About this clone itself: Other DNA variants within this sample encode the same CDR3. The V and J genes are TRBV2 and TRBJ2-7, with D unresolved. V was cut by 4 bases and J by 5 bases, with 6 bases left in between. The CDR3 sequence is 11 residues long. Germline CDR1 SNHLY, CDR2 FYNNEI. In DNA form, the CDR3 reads TGTGCCAGCAGTGTACAGAACGAGCAGTACTTC. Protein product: CASSVQNEQYF.

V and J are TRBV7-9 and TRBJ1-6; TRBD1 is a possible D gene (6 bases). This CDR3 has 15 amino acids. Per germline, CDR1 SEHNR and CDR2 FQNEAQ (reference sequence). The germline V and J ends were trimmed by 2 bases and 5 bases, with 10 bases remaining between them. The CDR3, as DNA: TGTGCCAGCAGCTTAAGGGCAGGGGATAATTCACCCCTCCACTTT. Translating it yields CASSLRAGDNSPLHF.

The CDR3 coding sequence is TGTGCCTGGAGCCACAGGGCCTCTGGAAACACCATATATTTT. It codes for CAWSHRASGNTIYF. The V gene is TRBV30, the J gene TRBJ1-3, with D possibly being TRBD1 (6 bases). The CDR3 has 14 residues. CDR1 is GTSNPN and CDR2 is SVGIG in the germline V gene (reference sequence). V gave up 3 bases and J gave up 0 bases, with 9 bases separating them.

CDR3 residues: CASSLRTGFGNVLTF. DNA for the CDR3: TGTGCCAGCAGCTTGAGGACAGGGTTCGGCAACGTCCTGACTTTC. V usage is TRBV5-4 and J usage is TRBJ2-6; TRBD1 agrees at 8 bases. The V gene end was trimmed by 1 base and the J gene end by 9 bases; junction bases not matched to a gene: 6. The germline V gene has CDR1 SGHNT and CDR2 YYREEE (reference sequence). This CDR3 has 15 residues.

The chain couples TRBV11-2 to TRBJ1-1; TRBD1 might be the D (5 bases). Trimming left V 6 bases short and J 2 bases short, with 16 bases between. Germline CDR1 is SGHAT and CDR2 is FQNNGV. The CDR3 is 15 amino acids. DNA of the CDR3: TGTGCCAGCAGAACAAGGACAAGGTCCAACACTGAAGCTTTCTTT. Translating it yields CASRTRTRSNTEAFF.

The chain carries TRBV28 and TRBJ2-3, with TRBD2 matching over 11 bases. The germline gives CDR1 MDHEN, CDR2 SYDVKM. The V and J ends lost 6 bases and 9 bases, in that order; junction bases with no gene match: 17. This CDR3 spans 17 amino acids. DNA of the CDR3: TGTGCCAGCAGAACCCTTAGACTAGCGGGGCCACCCGCCACGCAGTATTTT. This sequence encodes CASRTLRLAGPPATQYF. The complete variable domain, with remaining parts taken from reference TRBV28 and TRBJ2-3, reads DVKVTQSSRYLVKRTGEKVFLECVQDMDHENMFWYRQDPGLGLRLIYFSYDVKMKEKGDIPEGYSVSREKKERFSLILESASTNQTSMYLCASRTLRLAGPPATQYFGPGTRLTVL.

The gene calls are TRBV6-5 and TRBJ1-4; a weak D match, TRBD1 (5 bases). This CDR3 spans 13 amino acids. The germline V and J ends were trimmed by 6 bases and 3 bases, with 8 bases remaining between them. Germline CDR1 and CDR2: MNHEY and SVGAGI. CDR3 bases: TGTGCCAGCAGCAGGGTGGCTAATGAAAAACTGTTTTTT. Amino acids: CASSRVANEKLFF.

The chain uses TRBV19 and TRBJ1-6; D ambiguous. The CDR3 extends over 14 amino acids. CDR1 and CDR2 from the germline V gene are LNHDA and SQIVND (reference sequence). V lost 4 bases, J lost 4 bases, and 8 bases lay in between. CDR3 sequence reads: CASSRREYNSPLHF. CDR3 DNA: TGTGCCAGTAGTAGGAGAGAGTATAATTCACCCCTCCACTTT.

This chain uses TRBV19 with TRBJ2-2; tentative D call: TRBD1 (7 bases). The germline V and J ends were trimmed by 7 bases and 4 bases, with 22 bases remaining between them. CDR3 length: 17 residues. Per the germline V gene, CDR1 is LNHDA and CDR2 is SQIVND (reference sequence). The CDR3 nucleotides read TGTGCCAGTACCTCGGGGGCTCGGGACAGAGGCACCGGGGAGCTGTTTTTT. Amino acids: CASTSGARDRGTGELFF.

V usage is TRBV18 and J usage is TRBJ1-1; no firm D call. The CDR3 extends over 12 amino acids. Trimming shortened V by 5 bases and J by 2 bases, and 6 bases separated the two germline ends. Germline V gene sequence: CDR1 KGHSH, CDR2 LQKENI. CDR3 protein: CASSESNTEAFF. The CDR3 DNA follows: TGTGCCAGCTCAGAGTCCAACACTGAAGCTTTCTTT.

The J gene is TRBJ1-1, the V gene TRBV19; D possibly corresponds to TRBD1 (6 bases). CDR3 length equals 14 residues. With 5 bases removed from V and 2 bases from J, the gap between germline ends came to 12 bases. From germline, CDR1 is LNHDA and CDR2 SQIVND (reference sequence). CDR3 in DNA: TGTGCCAGTAGTGAGGACAGATTTAACACTGAAGCTTTCTTT. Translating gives CASSEDRFNTEAFF.

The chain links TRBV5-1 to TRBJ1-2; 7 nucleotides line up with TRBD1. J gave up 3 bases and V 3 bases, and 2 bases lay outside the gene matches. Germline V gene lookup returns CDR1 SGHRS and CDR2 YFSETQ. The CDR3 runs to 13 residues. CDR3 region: CASSSGQDYGYTF. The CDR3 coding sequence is TGCGCCAGCAGCTCCGGACAGGACTATGGCTACACCTTC.

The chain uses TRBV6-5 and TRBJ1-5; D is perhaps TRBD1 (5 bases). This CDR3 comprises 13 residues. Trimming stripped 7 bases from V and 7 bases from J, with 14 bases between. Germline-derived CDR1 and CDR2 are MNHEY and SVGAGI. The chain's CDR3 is CASMESRGQPQHF. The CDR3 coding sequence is TGTGCCAGCATGGAGTCCCGGGGGCAGCCCCAGCATTTT.

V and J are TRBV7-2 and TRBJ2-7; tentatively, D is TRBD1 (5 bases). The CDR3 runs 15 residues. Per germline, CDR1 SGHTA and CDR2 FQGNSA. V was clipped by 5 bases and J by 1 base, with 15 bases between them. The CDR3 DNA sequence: TGTGCCAGCAGCCCGTCGACAGCGCAGTCCTACGAGCAGTACTTC. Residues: CASSPSTAQSYEQYF.

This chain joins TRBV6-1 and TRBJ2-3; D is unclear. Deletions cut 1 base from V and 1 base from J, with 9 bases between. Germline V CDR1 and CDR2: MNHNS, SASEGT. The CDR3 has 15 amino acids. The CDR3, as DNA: TGTGCCAGCAGTGAAGTTCTTCGAGGCACAGATACGCAGTATTTT. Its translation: CASSEVLRGTDTQYF.

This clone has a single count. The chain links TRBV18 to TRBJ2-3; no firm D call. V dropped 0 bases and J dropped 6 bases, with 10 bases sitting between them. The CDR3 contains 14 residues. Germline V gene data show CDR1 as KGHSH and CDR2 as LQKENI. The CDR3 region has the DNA TGTGCCAGCTCACCACCCTCGGTTTTGGATACGCAGTATTTT. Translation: CASSPPSVLDTQYF.

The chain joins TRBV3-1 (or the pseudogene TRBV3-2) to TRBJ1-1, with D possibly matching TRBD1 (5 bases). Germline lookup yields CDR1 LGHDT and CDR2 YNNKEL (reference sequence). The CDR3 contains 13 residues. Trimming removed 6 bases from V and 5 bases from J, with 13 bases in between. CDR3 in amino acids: CASSTGTRTEAFF. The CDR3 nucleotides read TGTGCCAGCAGTACAGGAACGAGGACTGAAGCTTTCTTT.

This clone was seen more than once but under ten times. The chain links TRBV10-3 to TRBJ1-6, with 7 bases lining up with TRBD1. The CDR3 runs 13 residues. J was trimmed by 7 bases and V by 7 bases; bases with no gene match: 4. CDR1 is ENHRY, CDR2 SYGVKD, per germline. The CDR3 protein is CAITPGQNSPLHF. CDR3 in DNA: TGTGCCATCACCCCGGGACAGAATTCACCCCTCCACTTT.